What follows describes a single T cell receptor (beta chain). This sample is drawn from a study of cytomegalovirus exposure and HLA in healthy donors. As for the study in general: Clustering assigned roughly 81% of the 350 to 400 genotyped donors to the Caucasian-associated ancestry cluster.

All the people who gave samples were healthy bone marrow donors. Trimming removed 0 bases at V and 8 bases at J, with 16 bases between. CDR1 is MNHNY and CDR2 is SVGAGI in the germline V gene (reference sequence). CDR3 length: 15 residues. Vbeta (60) and Jbeta (13) primers were used in the PCR. The protocol was immunoSEQ multiplex PCR, while the TCRdb copy is restricted to in-frame clones and leaves out a portion. The profile shows about 220,000 clones, 82% of them singletons. The sequenced material came from PBMCs. This clonotype was sampled from a man aged 35 to 55 in good health and CMV-seropositive. This chain connects TRBV6-6 to TRBJ1-2, with unresolved D. CDR3 protein: CASSYSSGEQGGYTF. In DNA, the CDR3 is TGTGCCAGCAGTTACTCGTCTGGGGAGCAAGGAGGCTACACCTTC.